The clone carrying this TCR beta chain was found a few times. Its antigen is as yet unknown. The data derive from a study of post-analysis software for immune sequencing data. Study outcomes and limitations: TRBV segments more frequent in patients than in controls numbered roughly 5 and included TRBV5-6, TRBV5-1 and TRBV20-1. F measure grouped same-batch samples tightly together. Comparison with controls showed significantly lower normalized Chao1 diversity in multiple sclerosis patients.

Prepared TCR beta cDNA libraries contained unique molecular identifiers. Input amounts of 1 to 10 million T cells were used. These gave roughly 0.5 million cDNA molecules, so each molecule approximated one T cell. TCRdb reprocessed the PCR reads with MiXCR, giving one entry per CDR3 protein. The table shows 750,000 to 900,000 distinct CDR3 sequences, with just over 45% occurring only once. Germline values: CDR1 LGHNT, CDR2 FRNRAP. This CDR3 has 13 amino acids. Material for sequencing was blood. The genes are TRBV12-5 and TRBJ2-4; 7 bases line up with TRBD1. Near its end, the DNA agrees better with TRBJ2-7, so the J call may be wrong. The receptor was derived from a girl aged 10 to 17 with multiple sclerosis. CDR3 sequence: CASGSQGESEQYF. The CDR3 DNA sequence: TGTGCTAGTGGTTCCCAGGGGGAGTCCGAGCAGTACTTC.